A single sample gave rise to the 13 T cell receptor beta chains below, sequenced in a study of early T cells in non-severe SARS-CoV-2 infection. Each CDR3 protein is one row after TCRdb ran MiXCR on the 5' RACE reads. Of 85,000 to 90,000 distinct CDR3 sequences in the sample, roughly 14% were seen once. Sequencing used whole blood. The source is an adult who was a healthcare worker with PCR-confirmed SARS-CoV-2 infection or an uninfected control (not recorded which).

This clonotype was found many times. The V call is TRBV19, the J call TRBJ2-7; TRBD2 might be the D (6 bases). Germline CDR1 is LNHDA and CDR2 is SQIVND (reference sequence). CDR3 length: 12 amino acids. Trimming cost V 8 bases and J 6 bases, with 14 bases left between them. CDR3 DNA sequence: TGTGCCAGTGGACCCCGAGCGGGCGAGCAGTACTTC. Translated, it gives CASGPRAGEQYF.

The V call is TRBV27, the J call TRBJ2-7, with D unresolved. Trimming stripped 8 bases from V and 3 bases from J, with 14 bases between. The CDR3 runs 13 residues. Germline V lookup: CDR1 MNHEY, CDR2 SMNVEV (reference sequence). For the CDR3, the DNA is TGTGCCAGCCCAACCAACCTGCTCTACGAGCAGTACTTC. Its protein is CASPTNLLYEQYF.

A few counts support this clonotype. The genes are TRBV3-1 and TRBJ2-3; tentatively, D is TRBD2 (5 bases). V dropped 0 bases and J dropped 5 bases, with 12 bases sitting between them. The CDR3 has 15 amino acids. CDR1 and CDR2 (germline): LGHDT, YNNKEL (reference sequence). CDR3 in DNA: TGTGCCAGCAGCCAAGAGGTCCTAGGAGGAGATACGCAGTATTTT. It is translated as CASSQEVLGGDTQYF.

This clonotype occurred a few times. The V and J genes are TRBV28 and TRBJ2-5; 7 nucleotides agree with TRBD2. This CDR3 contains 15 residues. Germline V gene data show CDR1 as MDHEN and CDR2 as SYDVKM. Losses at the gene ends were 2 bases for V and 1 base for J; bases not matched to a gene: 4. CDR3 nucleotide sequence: TGTGCCAGCAGTTTAACCCTAGCGGCCCAAGAGACCCAGTACTTC. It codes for CASSLTLAAQETQYF.

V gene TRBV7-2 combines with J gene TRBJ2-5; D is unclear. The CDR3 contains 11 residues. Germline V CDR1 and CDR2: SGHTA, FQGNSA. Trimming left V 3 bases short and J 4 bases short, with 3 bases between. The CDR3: CASSFLETQYF. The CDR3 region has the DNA TGTGCCAGCAGCTTTCTAGAGACCCAGTACTTC. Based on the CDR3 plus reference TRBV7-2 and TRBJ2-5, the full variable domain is GAGVSQSPSNKVTEKGKDVELRCDPISGHTALYWYRQSLGQGLEFLIYFQGNSAPDKSGLPSDRFSAERTGGSVSTLTIQRTQQEDSAVYLCASSFLETQYFGPGTRLLVL.

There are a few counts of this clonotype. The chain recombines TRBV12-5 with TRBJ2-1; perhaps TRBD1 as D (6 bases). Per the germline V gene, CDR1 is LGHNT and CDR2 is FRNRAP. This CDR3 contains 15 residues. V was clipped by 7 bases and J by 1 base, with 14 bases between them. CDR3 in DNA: TGTGCTAGTGCTAGGACAGTGGCATCCTACAATGAGCAGTTCTTC. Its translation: CASARTVASYNEQFF.

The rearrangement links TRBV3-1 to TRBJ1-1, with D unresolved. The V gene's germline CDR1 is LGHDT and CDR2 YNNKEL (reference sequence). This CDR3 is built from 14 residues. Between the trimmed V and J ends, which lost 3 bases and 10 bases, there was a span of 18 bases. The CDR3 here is CASSQTPVLDRAFF. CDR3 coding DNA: TGTGCCAGCAGCCAGACCCCCGTGCTAGATCGAGCTTTCTTT. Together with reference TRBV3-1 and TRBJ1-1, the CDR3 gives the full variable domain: DTAVSQTPKYLVTQMGNDKSIKCEQNLGHDTMYWYKQDSKKFLKIMFSYNNKELIINETVPNRFSPKSPDKAHLNLHINSLELGDSAVYFCASSQTPVLDRAFFGQGTRLTVV.

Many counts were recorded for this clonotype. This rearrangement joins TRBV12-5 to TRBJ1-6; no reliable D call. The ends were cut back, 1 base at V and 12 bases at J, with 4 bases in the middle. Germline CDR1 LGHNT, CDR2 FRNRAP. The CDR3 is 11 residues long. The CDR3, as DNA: TGTGCTAGTGGTTTGGCGGGACCCCTCCACTTT. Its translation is CASGLAGPLHF.

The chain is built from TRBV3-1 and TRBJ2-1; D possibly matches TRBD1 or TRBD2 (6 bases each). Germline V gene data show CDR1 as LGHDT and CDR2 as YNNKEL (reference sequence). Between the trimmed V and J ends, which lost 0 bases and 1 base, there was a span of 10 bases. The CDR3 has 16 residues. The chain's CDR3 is CASSQEGGPSYNEQFF. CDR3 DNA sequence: TGTGCCAGCAGCCAAGAAGGGGGGCCATCCTACAATGAGCAGTTCTTC.

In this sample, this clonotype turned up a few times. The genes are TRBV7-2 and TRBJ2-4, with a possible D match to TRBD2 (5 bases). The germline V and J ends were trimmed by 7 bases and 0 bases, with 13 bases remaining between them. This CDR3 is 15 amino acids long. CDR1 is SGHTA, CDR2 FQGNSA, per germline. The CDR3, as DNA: TGTGCCAGCACGAAGGAGGTTTTAGCCAAAAACATTCAGTACTTC. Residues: CASTKEVLAKNIQYF.

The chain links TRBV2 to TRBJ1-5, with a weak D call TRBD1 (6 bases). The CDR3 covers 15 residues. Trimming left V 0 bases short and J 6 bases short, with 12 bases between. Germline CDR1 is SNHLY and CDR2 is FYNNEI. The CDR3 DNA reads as TGTGCCAGCAGTGAAGCGCGGGGGGCTGGTCAGCCCCAGCATTTT. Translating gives CASSEARGAGQPQHF. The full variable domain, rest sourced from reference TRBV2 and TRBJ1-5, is EPEVTQTPSHQVTQMGQEVILRCVPISNHLYFYWYRQILGQKVEFLVSFYNNEISEKSEIFDDQFSVERPDGSNFTLKIRSTKLEDSAMYFCASSEARGAGQPQHFGDGTRLSIL.

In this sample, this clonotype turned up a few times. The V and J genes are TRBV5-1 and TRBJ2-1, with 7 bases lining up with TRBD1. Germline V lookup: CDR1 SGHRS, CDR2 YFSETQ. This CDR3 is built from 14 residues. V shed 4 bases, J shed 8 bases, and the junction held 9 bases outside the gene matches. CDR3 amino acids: CASSPGQVRHEQFF. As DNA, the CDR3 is TGCGCCAGCAGCCCCGGACAGGTCCGTCATGAGCAGTTCTTC.

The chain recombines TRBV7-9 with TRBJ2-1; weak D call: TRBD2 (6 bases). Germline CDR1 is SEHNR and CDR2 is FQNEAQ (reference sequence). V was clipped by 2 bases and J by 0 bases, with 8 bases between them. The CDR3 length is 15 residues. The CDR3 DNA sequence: TGTGCCAGCAGCTTAAAGGACTACTCCTACAATGAGCAGTTCTTC. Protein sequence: CASSLKDYSYNEQFF.